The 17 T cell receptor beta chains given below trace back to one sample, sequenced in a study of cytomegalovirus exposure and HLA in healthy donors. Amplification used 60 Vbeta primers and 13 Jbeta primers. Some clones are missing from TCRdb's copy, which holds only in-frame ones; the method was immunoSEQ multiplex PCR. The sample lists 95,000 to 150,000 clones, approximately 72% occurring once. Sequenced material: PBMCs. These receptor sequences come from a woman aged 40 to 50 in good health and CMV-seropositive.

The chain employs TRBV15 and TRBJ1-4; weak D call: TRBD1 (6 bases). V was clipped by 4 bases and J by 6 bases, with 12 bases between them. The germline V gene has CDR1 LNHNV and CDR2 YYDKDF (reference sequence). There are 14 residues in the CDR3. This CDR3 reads CATSTTGVYEKLFF. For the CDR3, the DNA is TGTGCCACCAGCACGACAGGAGTCTATGAAAAACTGTTTTTT.

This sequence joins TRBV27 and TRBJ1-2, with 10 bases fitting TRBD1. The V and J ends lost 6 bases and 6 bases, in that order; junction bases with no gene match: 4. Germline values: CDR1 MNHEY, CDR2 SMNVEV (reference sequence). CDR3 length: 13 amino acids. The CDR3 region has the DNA TGTGCCAGCAGACTGACAGGGGGCCATGGCTACACCTTC. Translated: CASRLTGGHGYTF.

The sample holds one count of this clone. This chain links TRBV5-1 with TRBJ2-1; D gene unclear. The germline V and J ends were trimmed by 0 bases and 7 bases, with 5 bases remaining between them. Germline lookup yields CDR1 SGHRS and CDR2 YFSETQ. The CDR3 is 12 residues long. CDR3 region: CASSLVRNEQFF. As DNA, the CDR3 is TGCGCCAGCAGCTTGGTGCGAAATGAGCAGTTCTTC.

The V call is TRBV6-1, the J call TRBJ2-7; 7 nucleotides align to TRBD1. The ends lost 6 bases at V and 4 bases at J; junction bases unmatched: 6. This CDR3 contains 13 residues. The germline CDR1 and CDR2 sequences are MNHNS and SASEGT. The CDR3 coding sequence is TGTGCCAGCAGCCGGGACAGTTTTTACGAGCAGTACTTC. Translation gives CASSRDSFYEQYF.

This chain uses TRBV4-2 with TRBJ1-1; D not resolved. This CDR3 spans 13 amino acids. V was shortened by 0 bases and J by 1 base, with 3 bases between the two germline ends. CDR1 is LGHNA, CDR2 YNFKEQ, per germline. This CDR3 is CASSQERNTEAFF. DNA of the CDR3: TGTGCCAGCAGCCAAGAGAGGAACACTGAAGCTTTCTTT.

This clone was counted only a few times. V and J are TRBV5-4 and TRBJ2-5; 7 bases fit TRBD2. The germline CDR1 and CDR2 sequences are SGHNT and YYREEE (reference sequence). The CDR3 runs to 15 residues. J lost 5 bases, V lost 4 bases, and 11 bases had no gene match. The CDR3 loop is CASSLGGRREETQYF. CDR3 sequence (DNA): TGTGCCAGCAGCCTGGGAGGGAGAAGGGAGGAGACCCAGTACTTC.

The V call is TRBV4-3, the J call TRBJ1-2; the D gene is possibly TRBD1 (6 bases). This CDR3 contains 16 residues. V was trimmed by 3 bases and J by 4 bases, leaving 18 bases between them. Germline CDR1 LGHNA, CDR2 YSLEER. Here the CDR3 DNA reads TGCGCCAGCAGCCACCTCGATACGGACAGAATCTATGGCTACACCTTC. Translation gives CASSHLDTDRIYGYTF.

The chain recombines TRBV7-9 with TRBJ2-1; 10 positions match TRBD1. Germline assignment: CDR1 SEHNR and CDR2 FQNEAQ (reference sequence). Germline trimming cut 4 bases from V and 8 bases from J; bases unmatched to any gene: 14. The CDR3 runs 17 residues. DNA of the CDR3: TGTGCCAGCAGCTCCATTGCCGGGACAGGGGCCTTTGATGAGCAGTTCTTC. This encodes CASSSIAGTGAFDEQFF.

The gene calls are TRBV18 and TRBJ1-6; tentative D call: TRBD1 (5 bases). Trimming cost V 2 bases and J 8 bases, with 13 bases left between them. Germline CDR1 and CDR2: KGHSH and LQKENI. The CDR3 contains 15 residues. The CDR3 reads CASSPSIQGDSPLHF. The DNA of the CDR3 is TGTGCCAGCTCACCATCGATTCAGGGTGATTCACCCCTCCACTTT.

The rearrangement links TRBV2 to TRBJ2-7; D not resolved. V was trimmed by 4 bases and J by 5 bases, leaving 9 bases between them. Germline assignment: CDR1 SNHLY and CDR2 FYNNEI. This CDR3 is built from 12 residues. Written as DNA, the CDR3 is TGTGCCAGCAGTGGCTCCTCGGACGAGCAGTACTTC. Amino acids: CASSGSSDEQYF.

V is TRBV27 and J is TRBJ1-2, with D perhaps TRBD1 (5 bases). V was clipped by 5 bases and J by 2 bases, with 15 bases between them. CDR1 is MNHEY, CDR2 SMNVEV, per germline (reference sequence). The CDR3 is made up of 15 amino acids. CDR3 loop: CASSKRQNLNYGYTF. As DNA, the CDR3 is TGTGCCAGCAGTAAACGACAGAACCTGAACTATGGCTACACCTTC.

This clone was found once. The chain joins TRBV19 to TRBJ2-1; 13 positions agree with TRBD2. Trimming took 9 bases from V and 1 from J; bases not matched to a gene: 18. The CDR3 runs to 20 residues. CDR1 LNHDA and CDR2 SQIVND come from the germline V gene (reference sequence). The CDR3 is CASRGAGFGLAGASYNEQFF. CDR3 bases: TGTGCCAGCAGGGGGGCAGGATTCGGACTAGCGGGGGCGTCCTACAATGAGCAGTTCTTC.

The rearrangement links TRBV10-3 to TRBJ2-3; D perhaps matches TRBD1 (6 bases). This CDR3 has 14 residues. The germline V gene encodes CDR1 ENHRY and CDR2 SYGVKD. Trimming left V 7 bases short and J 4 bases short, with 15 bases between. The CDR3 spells CAIMNRELADTQYF. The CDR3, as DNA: TGTGCCATCATGAACAGGGAGTTGGCAGATACGCAGTATTTT.

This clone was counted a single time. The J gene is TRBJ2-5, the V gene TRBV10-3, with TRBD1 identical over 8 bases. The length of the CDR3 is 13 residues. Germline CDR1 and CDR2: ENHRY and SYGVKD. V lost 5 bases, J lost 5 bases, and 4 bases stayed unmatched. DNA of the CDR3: TGTGCCATCAGTCAGGGGGCCCTTGAGACCCAGTACTTC. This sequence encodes CAISQGALETQYF.

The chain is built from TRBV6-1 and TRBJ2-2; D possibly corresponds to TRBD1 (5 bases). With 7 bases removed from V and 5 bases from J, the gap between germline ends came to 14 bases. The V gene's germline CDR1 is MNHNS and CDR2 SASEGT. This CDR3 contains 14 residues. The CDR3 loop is CASISRRDTGELFF. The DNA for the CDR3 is TGTGCCAGCATTTCTCGCAGGGATACCGGGGAGCTGTTTTTT.

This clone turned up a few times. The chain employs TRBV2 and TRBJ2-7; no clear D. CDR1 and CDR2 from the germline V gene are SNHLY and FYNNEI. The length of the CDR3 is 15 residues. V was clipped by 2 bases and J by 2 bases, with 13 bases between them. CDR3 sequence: CASSESISSPYEQYF. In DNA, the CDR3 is TGTGCCAGCAGTGAATCTATTTCATCCCCCTACGAGCAGTACTTC.

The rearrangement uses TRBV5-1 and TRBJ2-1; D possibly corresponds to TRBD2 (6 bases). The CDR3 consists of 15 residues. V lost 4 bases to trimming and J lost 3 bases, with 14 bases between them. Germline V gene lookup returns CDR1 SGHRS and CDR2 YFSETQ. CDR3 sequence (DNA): TGCGCCAGCAGCGGGGGACTGCTGAGCTACAATGAGCAGTTCTTC. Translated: CASSGGLLSYNEQFF.